Listed below are T cell receptor beta chains from one sample, sequenced in a study of blood T cell repertoires in COVID-19. Measured with immunoSEQ multiplex PCR; TCRdb has only the in-frame clones, and not every one. The top ten clones hold roughly a sixth of a sample with 150,000 to 200,000 clones, around nine tenths of them seen once. The material sequenced was peripheral blood. The source of these receptors is a man in his sixties with active or convalescent COVID-19. The CDR3 runs from the conserved cysteine through the conserved F or W. A D gene is named only where the DNA matches it firmly. Clone size appears in some rows only: once, few, many, or a class for an expanded clone.

TRBD1	NA	TRBJ2-1	TRBV4-1	TGCGCCAGCAGCCGGGACAGAGCCTACAATGAGCAGTTCTTC	CASSRDRAYNEQFF
NA	NA	TRBJ1-1	TRBV11-2	TGTGCCAGCAGCCGGGGGGGGTTAAATGAAGCTTTCTTT	CASSRGGLNEAFF
NA	once	TRBJ1-1	TRBV19	TGTGCCAGTAGTATATCATTGAACACTGAAGCTTTCTTT	CASSISLNTEAFF
NA	NA	TRBJ1-5	TRBV5-3	TGTGCCAGAAGCTTGGTGGCAGATAGCAATCAGCCCCAGCATTTT	CARSLVADSNQPQHF
TRBD2	NA	TRBJ2-7	TRBV6-5	TGTGCCAGCAGTTACGGGACTAGTAATCACGAGCAGTACTTC	CASSYGTSNHEQYF
NA	NA	TRBJ2-1	TRBV2	TGTGCCAGCGCCCCGGCCAGGAATCGGCAGTTCTTC	CASAPARNRQFF
TRBD1	NA	TRBJ2-7	TRBV27	TGTGCCAGCAGTTCATCGGGACAGGGGGACACCTACGAGCAGTACTTC	CASSSSGQGDTYEQYF
NA	NA	TRBJ1-2	TRBV5-4	TGTGCCAGCAGCTGGCCAGGGGAAAACTATGGCTACACCTTC	CASSWPGENYGYTF
TRBD2	few	TRBJ2-7	TRBV6-2/TRBV6-3	TGTGCCAGCAGTTGGGGCGGCGGGAGCTCTTACGAGCAGTACTTC	CASSWGGGSSYEQYF
TRBD1	NA	TRBJ1-6	TRBV11-1	TGTGCCAGCAGCCCTACAGGGGTGAATTCACCCCTCCACTTT	CASSPTGVNSPLHF
NA	NA	TRBJ1-6	TRBV3-1/TRBV3-2	TGTGCCAGCAGCCAAGATGCGCAGGCCTATAATTCACCCCTCCACTTT	CASSQDAQAYNSPLHF
NA	NA	TRBJ1-2	TRBV6-6	TGTGCCAGCGGGCAGGCGGGGGTCTATGGCTACACCTTC	CASGQAGVYGYTF
NA	NA	TRBJ1-4	TRBV5-1	TGCGCCAGCAGCTTGGTTGGGGAGTCAGGACTGTTTTTT	CASSLVGESGLFF
TRBD1	NA	TRBJ1-2	TRBV2	TGTGCCAGCAGTGAGCTGGGACAGGGAAACTATGGCTACACCTTC	CASSELGQGNYGYTF
NA	NA	TRBJ1-1	TRBV5-1	TGCGCCAGCAGCTTGGCCTCGGGGGAGAGGGCTGAAGCTTTCTTT	CASSLASGERAEAFF
TRBD1	NA	TRBJ2-2	TRBV6-6	TGTGCCAGCAGTTACCGGACAGGCGGGGAGCTGTTTTTT	CASSYRTGGELFF
NA	NA	TRBJ2-2	TRBV5-1	TGCGCCAGCAGCTTACAGGGTAGTTCCGGGGAGCTGTTTTTT	CASSLQGSSGELFF
NA	NA	TRBJ1-6	TRBV5-6	TGTGCCAGCAGCCGGGACACTAATTCACCCCTCCACTTT	CASSRDTNSPLHF
NA	NA	TRBJ2-5	TRBV7-8	TGTGCCAGCAGCACAAGTCGGGACTTCCAAGAGACCCAGTACTTC	CASSTSRDFQETQYF
NA	NA	TRBJ1-5	TRBV4-1	TGCGCCAGCAGCCAAGTAGCCACACTCAGCAATCAGCCCCAGCATTTT	CASSQVATLSNQPQHF
TRBD2	NA	TRBJ2-5	TRBV18	TGTGCCAGCTCACCACTCCCGGGGGGAATCCAAGAGACCCAGTACTTC	CASSPLPGGIQETQYF
NA	NA	TRBJ2-1	TRBV7-9	TGTGCCAGCAGCTCCACCGGGACAACCTTCGACAATGAGCAGTTCTTC	CASSSTGTTFDNEQFF
TRBD1	NA	TRBJ1-2	TRBV30	TGTGCCTGGAGTGGGATCCGGGACAGAGAAAACTATGGCTACACCTTC	CAWSGIRDRENYGYTF
NA	NA	TRBJ2-4	TRBV6-5	TGTGCCAGCAGTTCAACAGGGACCATTCAGTACTTC	CASSSTGTIQYF
NA	NA	TRBJ2-1	TRBV6-5	TGTGCCAGCAGTTTCGGGAGTAGGGGTAATGAGCAGTTCTTC	CASSFGSRGNEQFF
TRBD1	once	TRBJ1-2	TRBV5-1	TGCGCCAGCAGCTTACTACAGGGGGTCAACTATGGCTACACCTTC	CASSLLQGVNYGYTF
TRBD1	NA	TRBJ1-2	TRBV9	TGTGCCAGCAGCGCAGGGGACAGAATTTATGGCTACACCTTC	CASSAGDRIYGYTF
TRBD2	NA	TRBJ2-7	TRBV6-1	TGTGCCAGCAGTGAAAGCGGCGGGAGGGCCTACGAGCAGTACTTC	CASSESGGRAYEQYF
TRBD2	NA	TRBJ2-7	TRBV6-8	TGTGCCAGCAGGCATGGGACTAGCGGGGGTTACGAGCAGTACTTC	CASRHGTSGGYEQYF
TRBD1	NA	TRBJ1-3	TRBV10-3	TGTGCCATCAGTATCACGACAGGGGCTGGAAACACCATATATTTT	CAISITTGAGNTIYF
TRBD1	NA	TRBJ1-1	TRBV19	TGTGCCAGTATTAAGGGGGCAGGGACCACTGAAGCTTTCTTT	CASIKGAGTTEAFF
NA	NA	TRBJ1-3	TRBV7-2	TGTGCCAGCAGCTTAGTAGGGACAACTGGAAACACCATATATTTT	CASSLVGTTGNTIYF
NA	NA	TRBJ1-5	TRBV30	TGTGCCTGGACCACGGGGGGCCGGGGCAATCAGCCCCAGCATTTT	CAWTTGGRGNQPQHF
TRBD1	NA	TRBJ2-1	TRBV5-6	TGTGCCAGCAGCATACTCGGGGACAGGGGAAATGAGCAGTTCTTC	CASSILGDRGNEQFF
NA	few	TRBJ1-3	TRBV25-1	TGTGCCAGCAGTGATTCAGGGATCTCTGGAAACACCATATATTTT	CASSDSGISGNTIYF
TRBD1	NA	TRBJ1-2	TRBV18	TGTGCCAGCTCACCACTTGGACAGGACTATGGCTACACCTTC	CASSPLGQDYGYTF
TRBD1	NA	TRBJ1-2	TRBV6-5	TGTGCCAGCAGTTACTCGACAGGGGGCGCTGGCTATGGCTACACCTTC	CASSYSTGGAGYGYTF
TRBD1	NA	TRBJ1-3	TRBV29-1	TGCAGCGTTGCTTCAGGGGGGTACGGAAACACCATATATTTT	CSVASGGYGNTIYF
NA	NA	TRBJ2-3	TRBV10-2	TGCGCCAGCAGTGACGGAGGCGTGACAGATACGCAGTATTTT	CASSDGGVTDTQYF
TRBD1	NA	TRBJ1-5	TRBV5-1	TGCGCCAGCAGCACCCTACCCCGGGACAGAAATCAGCCCCAGCATTTT	CASSTLPRDRNQPQHF